This TCR beta chain derives from a study of T cell clusters in autoimmune cytopenias. General study findings and limits: TRB repertoire shifts in secondary cytopenia and chronic lymphocytic leukemia mostly reflected lymphoma, not autoimmunity.

Multiplex touch-down PCR amplified TRB using TRB-A and TRB-B pools in one tube. TCRdb reanalyzed the multiplex PCR reads, giving one entry per CDR3 protein sequence and no DNA. In total, the table holds 8,200 or so distinct CDR3 sequences. The CDR3 sequence is 12 residues long. Germline CDR1 LNHDA, CDR2 SQIVND (reference sequence). Some 39,000 genome equivalents of blood DNA were amplified for TRB. Measured by frequency, this clonotype is medium-sized. Its antigen is currently unknown. This TCR was sampled from a human donor with an autoimmune cytopenia or autoimmune hepatitis (not recorded which). The sample taken for sequencing was peripheral blood. This rearrangement joins TRBV19 to TRBJ1-5; TCRdb selects TRBD1, and the lack of DNA leaves this call unchecked. The CDR3 region is CATRGGNQPQHF.